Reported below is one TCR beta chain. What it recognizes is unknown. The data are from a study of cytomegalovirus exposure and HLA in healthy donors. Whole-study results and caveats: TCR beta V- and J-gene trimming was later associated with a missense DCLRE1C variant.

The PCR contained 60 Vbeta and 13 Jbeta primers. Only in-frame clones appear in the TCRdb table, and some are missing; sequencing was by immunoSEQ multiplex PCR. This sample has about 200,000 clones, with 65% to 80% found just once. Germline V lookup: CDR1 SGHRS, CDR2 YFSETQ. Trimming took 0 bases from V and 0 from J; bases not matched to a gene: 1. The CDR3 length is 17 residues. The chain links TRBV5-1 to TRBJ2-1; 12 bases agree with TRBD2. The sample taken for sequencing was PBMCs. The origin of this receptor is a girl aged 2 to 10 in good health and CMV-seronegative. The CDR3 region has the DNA TGCGCCAGCAGCTTGGGACTAGCGGGGGCCTCCTACAATGAGCAGTTCTTC. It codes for CASSLGLAGASYNEQFF.